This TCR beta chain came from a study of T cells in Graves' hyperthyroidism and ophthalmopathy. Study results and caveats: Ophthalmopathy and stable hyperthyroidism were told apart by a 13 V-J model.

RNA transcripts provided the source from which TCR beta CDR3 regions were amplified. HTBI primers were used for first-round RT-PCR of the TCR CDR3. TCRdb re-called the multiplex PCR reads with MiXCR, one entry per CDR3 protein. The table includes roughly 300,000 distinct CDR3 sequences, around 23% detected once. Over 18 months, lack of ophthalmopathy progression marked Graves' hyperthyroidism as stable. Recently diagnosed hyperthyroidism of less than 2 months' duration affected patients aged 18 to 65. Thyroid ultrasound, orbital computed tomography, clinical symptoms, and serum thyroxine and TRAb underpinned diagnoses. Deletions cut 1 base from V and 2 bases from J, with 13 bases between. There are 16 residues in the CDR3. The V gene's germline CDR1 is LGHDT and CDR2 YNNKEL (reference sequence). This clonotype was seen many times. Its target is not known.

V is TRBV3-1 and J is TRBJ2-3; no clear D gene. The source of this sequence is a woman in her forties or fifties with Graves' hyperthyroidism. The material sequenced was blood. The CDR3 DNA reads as TGTGCCAGCAGCCAAGGTCCGAGCGACCCCACAGATACGCAGTATTTT. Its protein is CASSQGPSDPTDTQYF.